These 30 T cell receptor beta chains were sequenced from one sample in a study of T cell responses to AZD1222 COVID-19 vaccine. Some clones are missing from TCRdb's copy, which holds only in-frame ones; the method was immunoSEQ multiplex PCR. The table includes approximately 68,000 clones, more than 70% detected once. This material consisted of peripheral blood, taken 28 days after the second dose of the MenACWY control vaccine. Receptor source: an adult who received the MenACWY meningococcal vaccine as a control.

The gene calls are TRBV30 and TRBJ1-2; D unresolved. The germline CDR1 and CDR2 sequences are GTSNPN and SVGIG (reference sequence). The CDR3 loop spans 15 amino acids. V shed 4 bases and J shed 8 bases, with 23 bases lying between them. CDR3 amino acids: CAWTPYSSSLGGYTF. Written as DNA, the CDR3 is TGTGCCTGGACCCCCTACAGCTCCAGCTTAGGGGGCTACACCTTC.

V is TRBV27 and J is TRBJ2-5; 9 bases match TRBD2. The CDR3 consists of 15 residues. CDR1 and CDR2 (germline): MNHEY, SMNVEV (reference sequence). After removal of 4 bases from V and 1 base from J, the junction contained 4 bases not matched to a gene. The CDR3 reads CASSWGGGAQETQYF. DNA for the CDR3: TGTGCCAGCAGTTGGGGCGGGGGGGCCCAAGAGACCCAGTACTTC.

Only a few counts were recorded for this clone. The gene calls are TRBV4-1 and TRBJ1-5; D possibly corresponds to TRBD1 (5 bases). The CDR3 totals 18 residues. Germline V lookup: CDR1 MGHRA, CDR2 YSYEKL. V was clipped by 0 bases and J by 6 bases, with 21 bases between them. The CDR3: CASSQDLMSGSVGQPQHF. CDR3 nucleotide sequence: TGCGCCAGCAGCCAAGATCTTATGTCAGGGTCGGTTGGTCAGCCCCAGCATTTT.

The chain joins TRBV7-2 to TRBJ2-5, with 8 nucleotides matching TRBD1. There are 15 residues in the CDR3. Looked up from germline, CDR1 is SGHTA and CDR2 is FQGNSA. J was trimmed by 4 bases and V by 4 bases; bases with no gene match: 8. The CDR3 sequence: CASSSQGAGGETQYF. The CDR3 region has the DNA TGTGCCAGCAGCTCCCAGGGGGCAGGTGGAGAGACCCAGTACTTC. The full variable domain, in which reference TRBV7-2 and TRBJ2-5 provide the parts outside the CDR3, is GAGVSQSPSNKVTEKGKDVELRCDPISGHTALYWYRQSLGQGLEFLIYFQGNSAPDKSGLPSDRFSAERTGGSVSTLTIQRTQQEDSAVYLCASSSQGAGGETQYFGPGTRLLVL.

The chain recombines TRBV7-8 with TRBJ2-1; the match to TRBD2 covers 8 bases. With V trimmed by 2 bases and J by 5 bases, 5 bases remained unmatched. The V gene's germline CDR1 is SGHVS and CDR2 FQNEAQ. The CDR3 runs to 15 residues. CDR3 DNA: TGTGCCAGCAGCTTAAATAGCGGGAAAGACAATGAGCAGTTCTTC. Amino acid sequence: CASSLNSGKDNEQFF.

The rearrangement uses TRBV7-2 and TRBJ1-6; TRBD1 is a possible D gene (5 bases). Trimming removed 1 base at V and 4 bases at J, with 5 bases between. This CDR3 region has 14 residues. Germline values: CDR1 SGHTA, CDR2 FQGNSA. This CDR3 is CASSLEGYNSPLHF. As DNA, the CDR3 is TGTGCCAGCAGCTTAGAGGGGTATAATTCACCCCTCCACTTT.

In this sample, this clone turned up a few times. The gene calls are TRBV6-5 and TRBJ2-3; TRBD2 agrees at 9 bases. Germline V lookup: CDR1 MNHEY, CDR2 SVGAGI. V shed 3 bases and J 5 bases; nucleotides not matched to a gene: 6. This CDR3 spans 15 amino acids. The CDR3 sequence is CASSYSAGGQDTQYF. The CDR3 coding sequence is TGTGCCAGCAGTTATTCAGCGGGGGGACAAGATACGCAGTATTTT.

The V gene is TRBV6-1, the J gene TRBJ1-3; 8 positions match TRBD1. This CDR3 region has 16 residues. Germline CDR1 is MNHNS and CDR2 is SASEGT. The V gene end was trimmed by 2 bases and the J gene end by 0 bases; junction bases not matched to a gene: 3. The CDR3 is CASSEWTGSSGNTIYF. CDR3 in DNA: TGTGCCAGCAGTGAATGGACAGGGAGCTCTGGAAACACCATATATTTT.

V and J are TRBV28 and TRBJ1-5; 8 nucleotides agree with TRBD1. Trimming removed 3 bases from V and 5 bases from J; junction bases left unmatched: 9. There are 16 residues in the CDR3. Germline V gives CDR1 MDHEN, CDR2 SYDVKM. In nucleotides, the CDR3 is TGTGCCAGCAGTTTGGTCTCCGGGACAGGTTATCAGCCCCAGCATTTT. Its translation is CASSLVSGTGYQPQHF.

The chain uses TRBV6-2 or TRBV6-3 and TRBJ2-7, with 8 nucleotides matching TRBD2. There are 15 residues in the CDR3. In germline, CDR1 is MNHEY, CDR2 SVGEGT. The V segment lost 6 bases and the J segment 3 bases; nucleotides outside the gene matches: 10. The CDR3 region is CASSPVWLAGYEQYF. DNA for the CDR3: TGTGCCAGCAGCCCCGTGTGGCTAGCGGGCTACGAGCAGTACTTC.

CDR3 coding DNA: TGCGCCAGCAGCTCACAGGTTAACACTGAAGCTTTCTTT. It translates to CASSSQVNTEAFF. The chain links TRBV5-1 to TRBJ1-1; D may be TRBD1 (5 bases). The germline V and J ends were trimmed by 3 bases and 2 bases, with 8 bases remaining between them. The CDR3 is 13 residues long. Germline loops: CDR1 SGHRS, CDR2 YFSETQ.

The genes are TRBV4-1 and TRBJ1-5, with 7 bases identical to TRBD1. The CDR3 length is 14 residues. V dropped 8 bases and J dropped 9; count of bases not matched to a gene: 13. Germline assignment: CDR1 MGHRA and CDR2 YSYEKL. CDR3 in amino acids: CASGDRIGDRPQHF. The CDR3 DNA is TGCGCCAGCGGGGACAGAATTGGTGATCGGCCCCAGCATTTT.

The J gene is TRBJ1-2, the V gene TRBV7-2; D gene uncertain. CDR3 length: 14 residues. The V gene's germline CDR1 is SGHTA and CDR2 FQGNSA. Trimming pared 5 bases from V and 4 bases from J, leaving 14 bases between. The CDR3 bases are TGTGCCAGCAGCCAGAGCGGGTACGTCTATGGCTACACCTTC. The encoded protein is CASSQSGYVYGYTF.

The genes are TRBV5-4 and TRBJ2-7; D is ambiguous. The germline V gene has CDR1 SGHNT and CDR2 YYREEE (reference sequence). The CDR3 covers 14 residues. Trimming stripped 3 bases from V and 0 bases from J, with 10 bases between. As DNA, the CDR3 is TGTGCCAGCAGCTCCGCAGAGCCCTCCTACGAGCAGTACTTC. Protein product: CASSSAEPSYEQYF.

The chain carries TRBV29-1 and TRBJ1-2, with D perhaps matching TRBD1 (6 bases). This CDR3 comprises 13 residues. V dropped 0 bases and J dropped 7 bases, with 12 bases sitting between them. Germline CDR1 reads SQVTM; CDR2 reads ANQGSEA. The DNA of the CDR3 is TGCAGCGTTGAAGATGACCGGGGGGCTGGCTACACCTTC. The encoded protein is CSVEDDRGAGYTF.

The rearrangement links TRBV9 to TRBJ1-6; 8 bases agree with TRBD1. After removal of 5 bases from V and 5 bases from J, the junction contained 3 bases not matched to a gene. The germline gives CDR1 SGDLS, CDR2 YYNGEE. There are 14 residues in the CDR3. CDR3 residues: CASSPTGDNSPLHF. The CDR3 coding sequence is TGTGCCAGCAGTCCGACAGGGGATAATTCACCCCTCCACTTT.

The genes are TRBV7-6 and TRBJ1-1, with TRBD1 matching over 7 bases. Germline-derived CDR1 and CDR2 are SGHVS and FNYEAQ. The J segment lost 4 bases and the V segment lost 11 bases, leaving 4 bases of the junction unmatched. The length of the CDR3 is 11 residues. CDR3 nucleotide sequence: TGTGCCCCAGGGGGGACCACTGAAGCTTTCTTT. It yields the protein CAPGGTTEAFF.

The gene calls are TRBV11-2 and TRBJ1-2; no firm D call. This CDR3 is 13 amino acids long. Trimming shortened V by 0 bases and J by 8 bases, and 10 bases separated the two germline ends. Germline CDR1 SGHAT, CDR2 FQNNGV. The CDR3 nucleotides read TGTGCCAGCAGCTTAGATAGGGCACAGGGCTACACCTTC. Its protein product is CASSLDRAQGYTF.

This clone came up a few times. This chain uses TRBV28 with TRBJ2-7; 7 nucleotides align to TRBD2. The CDR3 is made up of 12 amino acids. The junction had 9 bases not matched to a gene; V was cut back by 7 bases and J by 9 bases. The germline V gene has CDR1 MDHEN and CDR2 SYDVKM. The CDR3 DNA is TGTGCCAGCACTCCGGTCGGGGAGGGGCAGTACTTC. As protein: CASTPVGEGQYF.

This sequence joins TRBV11-2 and TRBJ1-6; TRBD1 aligns across 7 bases. The V and J ends lost 0 bases and 9 bases, in that order; junction bases with no gene match: 5. Looked up from germline, CDR1 is SGHAT and CDR2 is FQNNGV. The CDR3 loop spans 15 amino acids. The CDR3 reads CASSLESGGSSPLHF. CDR3 bases: TGTGCCAGCAGCTTAGAATCAGGGGGGAGTTCACCCCTCCACTTT.

CDR3 region: CASSLGTGRSQPQHF. CDR3 bases: TGCGCCAGCAGCCTCGGGACAGGGAGAAGTCAGCCCCAGCATTTT. This chain joins TRBV4-1 and TRBJ1-5; TRBD1 agrees at 9 bases. Trimming took 4 bases from V and 6 from J; bases not matched to a gene: 7. CDR3 length: 15 residues. Germline V gene sequence: CDR1 MGHRA, CDR2 YSYEKL.

This chain uses TRBV30 with TRBJ1-5, with D possibly being TRBD1 (5 bases). Per germline, CDR1 GTSNPN and CDR2 SVGIG (reference sequence). The CDR3 totals 13 residues. V lost 1 base, J lost 9 bases, and 13 bases lay in between. CDR3 protein: CAWSGGTARPQHF. Written as DNA, the CDR3 is TGTGCCTGGAGTGGGGGGACGGCCAGGCCCCAGCATTTT.

The V and J genes are TRBV11-2 and TRBJ1-6; TRBD1 might be the D (5 bases). Per the germline V gene, CDR1 is SGHAT and CDR2 is FQNNGV. V shed 3 bases and J shed 1 base, with 10 bases lying between them. The CDR3 sequence is 16 residues long. The CDR3 spells CASSFYAGSYNSPLHF. CDR3 sequence (DNA): TGTGCCAGCAGCTTTTATGCAGGGTCCTATAATTCACCCCTCCACTTT.

The rearrangement links TRBV4-3 to TRBJ2-2; the D call may be TRBD1 or TRBD2 (6 bases each). From germline, CDR1 is LGHNA and CDR2 YSLEER. The CDR3 totals 14 residues. V lost 3 bases to trimming and J lost 7 bases, with 12 bases between them. The CDR3 is CASSQEGGLGELFF. The CDR3, as DNA: TGCGCCAGCAGCCAGGAGGGGGGCCTCGGGGAGCTGTTTTTT.

This sequence joins TRBV5-5 and TRBJ1-6; D not resolved. This CDR3 contains 16 residues. In germline, CDR1 is SGHKS, CDR2 YYEKEE (reference sequence). Trimming pared 5 bases from V and 0 bases from J, leaving 12 bases between. CDR3 in amino acids: CASSVQMSSYNSPLHF. CDR3 in DNA: TGTGCCAGCAGTGTACAGATGAGCTCCTATAATTCACCCCTCCACTTT.

This sequence joins TRBV19 and TRBJ2-5, with D hard to call. Germline values: CDR1 LNHDA, CDR2 SQIVND (reference sequence). V was trimmed by 4 bases and J by 1 base, leaving 7 bases between them. The CDR3 has 13 residues. CDR3 DNA sequence: TGTGCCAGTAGTACGGTACCCCAAGAGACCCAGTACTTC. Amino acid sequence: CASSTVPQETQYF.

The chain joins TRBV19 to TRBJ2-4; D uncertain. Germline V gene data show CDR1 as LNHDA and CDR2 as SQIVND (reference sequence). Trimming removed 3 bases from V and 3 bases from J, with 9 bases in between. The CDR3 loop spans 14 amino acids. CDR3 in amino acids: CASSILSSKNIQYF. Here the CDR3 DNA reads TGTGCCAGTAGTATTTTGTCAAGCAAAAACATTCAGTACTTC.

This clone was recorded once. The chain recombines TRBV7-2 with TRBJ2-7; 8 bases are a match to TRBD2. V shed 2 bases and J 5 bases; nucleotides not matched to a gene: 20. Germline values: CDR1 SGHTA, CDR2 FQGNSA. CDR3 length equals 19 residues. The CDR3: CASSLLGKSGGLLSHEQYF. The CDR3 bases are TGTGCCAGCAGCTTACTTGGGAAAAGCGGGGGCCTTCTTTCCCACGAGCAGTACTTC.

The J gene is TRBJ1-4, the V gene TRBV27, with D maybe TRBD1 (5 bases). V shed 3 bases and J shed 4 bases, with 12 bases lying between them. CDR1 and CDR2 from the germline V gene are MNHEY and SMNVEV (reference sequence). The CDR3 is 15 amino acids. The CDR3 sequence: CASSFWGPGNEKLFF. CDR3 DNA: TGTGCCAGCAGTTTCTGGGGACCGGGTAATGAAAAACTGTTTTTT.

This clone was counted a single time. The genes are TRBV25-1 and TRBJ2-7; tentative D call: TRBD2 (5 bases). The CDR3 length is 15 residues. Trimming took off 3 bases at V and 5 bases at J, with 17 bases between the two ends. The germline gives CDR1 MGHDK, CDR2 SYGVNS. The CDR3 sequence is CASSESGNPSNEQYF. CDR3 coding DNA: TGTGCCAGCAGTGAGTCCGGGAACCCTAGTAACGAGCAGTACTTC.